The 27 T cell receptor beta chains below come from one sample, sequenced in a study of blood T cells in healthy people across ages. A sample-barcoded 5' primer and a J-beta primer mix were used in a second PCR of roughly 6 to 11 cycles. TCRdb reprocessed the 5' RACE reads via MiXCR and lists one record per CDR3 protein. This sample yields around 1,900,000 distinct CDR3 sequences, of which about two fifths are seen a single time; about 23% belongs to the top ten. The sequencing input was blood. These receptors originate from a human donor in good health.

This clonotype was counted a few times. The genes are TRBV9 and TRBJ2-1, with 8 bases that match TRBD2. Trimming at V came to 0 bases and at J to 6 bases, leaving 8 bases not matched to a gene. The CDR3 runs 16 residues. The germline gives CDR1 SGDLS, CDR2 YYNGEE. The CDR3 sequence: CASSVVAGGTPNEQFF. The CDR3 DNA follows: TGTGCCAGCAGCGTAGTGGCGGGGGGAACACCCAATGAGCAGTTCTTC.

This clonotype was counted a few times. The chain links TRBV21-1 to TRBJ1-1. TRBV21-1 is annotated as a pseudogene. The CDR3 totals 13 residues. The CDR3 loop reads CASRQYMNTEAFF. For the CDR3, the DNA is TGTGCCAGCCGACAGTACATGAACACTGAAGCTTTCTTT.

This clonotype has a handful of counts. V and J are TRBV7-2 and TRBJ2-6; D uncertain. V shed 3 bases and J shed 0 bases, with 9 bases lying between them. Germline CDR1 and CDR2: SGHTA and FQGNSA. The CDR3 totals 16 residues. The CDR3 protein is CASSFDPTSGANVLTF. Here the CDR3 DNA reads TGTGCCAGCAGCTTTGACCCAACCTCTGGGGCCAACGTCCTGACTTTC.

The rearrangement links TRBV7-6 to TRBJ1-4, with TRBD1 matching 8 bases. Germline V gene lookup returns CDR1 SGHVS and CDR2 FNYEAQ. V lost 4 bases to trimming and J lost 8 bases; unmatched junction nucleotides: 9. The CDR3 consists of 15 residues. CDR3 amino acids: CASSSSGGAGEKLFF. The CDR3 DNA reads TGTGCCAGCAGCTCATCAGGGGGCGCAGGGGAAAAACTGTTTTTT.

The sample holds a few counts of this clonotype. This sequence joins TRBV6-2 or TRBV6-3 and TRBJ2-7, with TRBD1 matching 7 bases. This CDR3 comprises 14 residues. The V segment lost 8 bases and the J segment 0 bases; nucleotides outside the gene matches: 7. Germline V gene data show CDR1 as MNHEY and CDR2 as SVGEGT. CDR3 nucleotide sequence: TGTGCCAGCCGCCTGACAGGGAGCTCCTACGAGCAGTACTTC. Its translation: CASRLTGSSYEQYF.

V is TRBV7-8 and J is TRBJ1-1; no clear D gene. Trimming removed 3 bases from V and 6 bases from J, with 11 bases in between. CDR1 and CDR2 (germline): SGHVS, FQNEAQ. The CDR3 is made up of 13 amino acids. The CDR3: CASSFRTGSEAFF. DNA of the CDR3: TGTGCCAGCAGCTTCCGAACCGGCTCTGAAGCTTTCTTT.

A word on this clonotype: At one end the junction does not follow the germline gene, possibly because of a read error. The chain uses TRBV5-1 and TRBJ2-6; D unclear. The CDR3 loop spans 14 amino acids. The germline V gene encodes CDR1 SGHRS and CDR2 YFSETQ. The CDR3 coding sequence is TGCGCCGGCAGCTTATCGACTGGGGCCAACGTCCTGACTTTC. Translating gives CAGSLSTGANVLTF.

This clonotype was seen a handful of times. This chain connects TRBV12-3 or TRBV12-4 to TRBJ1-2, with a possible D match to TRBD1 (5 bases). Trimming pared 5 bases from V and 8 bases from J, leaving 15 bases between. CDR3 length equals 13 residues. This CDR3 reads CASSPGDGGGYTF. The CDR3 DNA sequence: TGTGCCAGCAGTCCGGGGGACGGGGGGGGCTACACCTTC.

The V gene is TRBV12-3 or TRBV12-4, the J gene TRBJ1-2; D is uncertain. V lost 6 bases, J lost 4 bases, and 12 bases lay in between. The CDR3 runs 13 residues. The DNA of the CDR3 is TGTGCCAGCAGCGAATCCGGCCCCTATGGCTACACCTTC. Residues: CASSESGPYGYTF.

This clonotype has only a few counts. The junction departs from germline at one end; a sequencing error may be responsible. This chain connects TRBV12-3 or TRBV12-4 to TRBJ2-5, with a possible D match to TRBD2 (5 bases). This CDR3 region has 14 residues. The CDR3 nucleotides read TGTGCCAGCAGTTTTTATGAGGGCTCAGAGACCCGGTACTTC. Protein: CASSFYEGSETRYF.

The chain combines TRBV20-1 with TRBJ1-5, with D maybe TRBD1 (5 bases). Between the trimmed V and J ends, which lost 6 bases and 1 base, there was a span of 10 bases. The length of the CDR3 is 13 residues. Per germline, CDR1 DFQATT and CDR2 SNEGSKA (reference sequence). CDR3 bases: TGCAGTGCGCAGGGTTTGAGCAATCAGCCCCAGCATTTT. Translation: CSAQGLSNQPQHF.

In regard to this clonotype: The junction shows a germline mismatch at one end, possibly a read error. This chain uses TRBV4-1 with TRBJ2-1; D is unclear. This CDR3 comprises 11 residues. The V gene's germline CDR1 is MGHRA and CDR2 YSYEKL. The DNA of the CDR3 is TGCGCCTGCAGCCAGGTTAGTGAGCAGTTCTTC. It is translated as CACSQVSEQFF.

A single count supports this clonotype. V and J are TRBV4-1 and TRBJ1-1; 7 bases line up with TRBD1. Germline CDR1 MGHRA, CDR2 YSYEKL. The V gene end was trimmed by 0 bases and the J gene end by 4 bases; junction bases not matched to a gene: 11. This CDR3 region has 17 residues. CDR3 bases: TGCGCCAGCAGCCAAGACGGATATCTCCAGGGGGGCACTGAAGCTTTCTTT. This gives the protein CASSQDGYLQGGTEAFF.

This rearrangement joins TRBV18 to TRBJ1-6, with D hard to call. CDR3 length equals 12 residues. CDR1 and CDR2 from the germline V gene are KGHSH and LQKENI. V was clipped by 4 bases and J by 12 bases, with 10 bases between them. The CDR3 spells CASSRGPEPLHF. The CDR3 DNA reads as TGTGCCAGCTCACGAGGGCCAGAACCCCTCCACTTT.

There are a few counts of this clonotype. The chain recombines TRBV2 with TRBJ2-7; TRBD1 might be the D (6 bases). CDR1 and CDR2 (germline): SNHLY, FYNNEI. Trimming took off 5 bases at V and 5 bases at J, with 19 bases between the two ends. CDR3 length: 15 residues. CDR3 nucleotide sequence: TGTGCCAGCAGTTCCTTACAGGGAGACCACCACGAGCAGTACTTC. Its protein product is CASSSLQGDHHEQYF.

This clonotype was found a few times. Here the CDR3 reads CASSGIKRTRYGYTF. CDR3 DNA sequence: TGTGCCAGCAGCGGAATAAAAAGAACACGGTATGGCTACACCTTC. V gene TRBV9 combines with J gene TRBJ1-2; unclear D gene. The CDR3 is 15 amino acids. The germline V and J ends were trimmed by 3 bases and 5 bases, with 17 bases remaining between them. Germline values: CDR1 SGDLS, CDR2 YYNGEE.

The chain couples TRBV28 to TRBJ2-7; 7 positions match TRBD1. J gave up 5 bases and V 6 bases, and 10 bases lay outside the gene matches. The CDR3 sequence is 14 residues long. Germline CDR1 is MDHEN and CDR2 is SYDVKM. The CDR3 coding sequence is TGTGCCAGCAGGTTACCCCACAGGGGCGACGAGCAGTACTTC. It specifies CASRLPHRGDEQYF.

This clonotype was counted many times. V usage is TRBV6-6 and J usage is TRBJ2-5; D might be TRBD2 (7 bases). Germline loops: CDR1 MNHNY, CDR2 SVGAGI (reference sequence). There are 15 residues in the CDR3. V was clipped by 8 bases and J by 5 bases, with 21 bases between them. CDR3 sequence reads: CASCVGGQLWETQYF. The CDR3 DNA reads TGTGCCAGCTGTGTGGGGGGGCAACTGTGGGAGACCCAGTACTTC.

This clonotype was seen more than once but under ten times. The V call is TRBV7-7, the J call TRBJ2-5; the match to TRBD2 covers 10 bases. Germline CDR1 and CDR2: SSHAT and FNYEAQ (reference sequence). The J segment lost 3 bases and the V segment lost 4 bases, leaving 8 bases of the junction unmatched. CDR3 length equals 16 residues. The CDR3 is CASSSLSGGAEETQYF. The CDR3 DNA sequence: TGTGCCAGCAGCTCCTTAAGCGGGGGGGCGGAAGAGACCCAGTACTTC. Filled out from reference TRBV7-7 and TRBJ2-5, the complete variable domain reads GAGVSQSPRYKVTKRGQDVTLRCDPISSHATLYWYQQALGQGPEFLTYFNYEAQPDKSGLPSDRFSAERPEGSISTLTIQRTEQRDSAMYRCASSSLSGGAEETQYFGPGTRLLVL.

This clonotype has just a few counts. The J gene is TRBJ2-7, the V gene TRBV20-1; possible D gene TRBD2, 6 bases. Trimming took 6 bases from V and 7 from J, leaving 25 bases between them. This CDR3 has 15 residues. Germline assignment: CDR1 DFQATT and CDR2 SNEGSKA (reference sequence). CDR3 protein: CSAVEIRRALDEQYF. The CDR3 DNA sequence: TGCAGTGCCGTTGAGATTCGGAGGGCGCTTGATGAGCAGTACTTC.

This clonotype was found once. The J gene is TRBJ1-2, the V gene TRBV7-2; 8 nucleotides match TRBD1. Germline CDR1 reads SGHTA; CDR2 reads FQGNSA. Trimming at V came to 8 bases and at J to 4 bases, leaving 12 bases not matched to a gene. The CDR3 covers 15 residues. The CDR3 here is CASGVQGGGPYGYTF. The CDR3 nucleotides are TGTGCCAGCGGAGTACAGGGGGGAGGACCCTATGGCTACACCTTC.

The chain employs TRBV10-3 and TRBJ2-3; possibly TRBD2 for D (5 bases). Deletions cut 3 bases from V and 6 bases from J, with 10 bases between. Germline lookup yields CDR1 ENHRY and CDR2 SYGVKD. The length of the CDR3 is 13 residues. As DNA, the CDR3 is TGTGCCATCAGTGAAGCAGCTAGCGATACGCAGTATTTT. Protein sequence: CAISEAASDTQYF.

In this sample, this clonotype turned up once. The rearrangement uses TRBV15 and TRBJ1-5, with a possible D match to TRBD1 (6 bases). Germline CDR1 is LNHNV and CDR2 is YYDKDF (reference sequence). Between the trimmed V and J ends, which lost 0 bases and 7 bases, there was a span of 16 bases. CDR3 length: 16 residues. CDR3 residues: CATSRDWGTPIQPQHF. The CDR3 DNA follows: TGTGCCACCAGCAGAGATTGGGGGACACCGATACAGCCCCAGCATTTT.

CDR3 nucleotides: TGCAGTGCTAGAATGGCGGGGGGGCACGATGAGCAGTTCTTC. It yields the protein CSARMAGGHDEQFF. The chain couples TRBV20-1 to TRBJ2-1, with 9 bases that match TRBD2. There are 14 residues in the CDR3. Per the germline V gene, CDR1 is DFQATT and CDR2 is SNEGSKA (reference sequence). V was pared by 2 bases and J by 8 bases, with 7 bases of the junction left unmatched.

The chain combines TRBV6-2 or TRBV6-3 with TRBJ2-5; TRBD1 might be the D (6 bases). Germline loops: CDR1 MNHEY, CDR2 SVGEGT. The CDR3 covers 13 residues. With 7 bases removed from V and 2 bases from J, the gap between germline ends came to 11 bases. CDR3 nucleotide sequence: TGTGCCAGCACCCGGACAGTTCAAGAGACCCAGTACTTC. Translated: CASTRTVQETQYF.

The chain combines TRBV30 with TRBJ2-4, with D tentatively TRBD2 (6 bases). Germline-derived CDR1 and CDR2 are GTSNPN and SVGIG (reference sequence). The CDR3 covers 14 residues. Trimming left V 4 bases short and J 7 bases short, with 17 bases between. The CDR3 DNA sequence: TGTGCCTGGAATGAGTTAACCGGAGGGAACATTCAGTACTTC. Its translation: CAWNELTGGNIQYF.

The chain combines TRBV28 with TRBJ2-5; possible D gene TRBD2, 5 bases. The CDR3 length is 16 residues. From germline, CDR1 is MDHEN and CDR2 SYDVKM. V gave up 2 bases and J gave up 4 bases, with 17 bases separating them. The CDR3 spells CASSLPGVPGSETQYF. The CDR3 DNA reads TGTGCCAGCAGTTTACCCGGGGTCCCGGGGTCAGAGACCCAGTACTTC.